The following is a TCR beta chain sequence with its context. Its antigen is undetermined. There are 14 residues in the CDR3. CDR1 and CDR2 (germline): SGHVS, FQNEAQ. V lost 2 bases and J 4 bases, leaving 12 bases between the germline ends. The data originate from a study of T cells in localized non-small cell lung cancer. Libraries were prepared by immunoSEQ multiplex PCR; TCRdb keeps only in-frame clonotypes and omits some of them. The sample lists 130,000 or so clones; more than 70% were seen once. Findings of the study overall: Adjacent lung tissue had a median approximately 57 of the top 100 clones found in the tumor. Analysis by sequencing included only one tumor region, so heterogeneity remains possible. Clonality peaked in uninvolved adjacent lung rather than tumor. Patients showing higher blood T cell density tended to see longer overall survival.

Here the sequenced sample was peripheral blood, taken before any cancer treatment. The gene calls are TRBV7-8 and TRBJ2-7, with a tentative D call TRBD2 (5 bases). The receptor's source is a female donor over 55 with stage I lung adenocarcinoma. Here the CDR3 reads CASSLNPRGYEQYF. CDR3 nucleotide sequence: TGTGCCAGCAGCTTAAACCCGAGAGGGTACGAGCAGTACTTC. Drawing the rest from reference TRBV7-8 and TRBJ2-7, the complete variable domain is GAGVSQSPRYKVAKRGQDVALRCDPISGHVSLFWYQQALGQGPEFLTYFQNEAQLDKSGLPSDRFFAERPEGSVSTLKIQRTQQEDSAVYLCASSLNPRGYEQYFGPGTRLTVT.